A selection of T cell receptor beta chains follows, all from one sample in a study of OX40 agonist ivuxolimab in advanced cancers. Some clones are missing from TCRdb's copy, which holds only in-frame ones; the method was immunoSEQ multiplex PCR. The sample has approximately 68,000 clones; approximately 90% are singletons. The sample consisted of CD4+ or CD8+ T cells sorted from blood, taken in a trial of the OX40 agonist ivuxolimab. The receptors were gathered from an adult with an advanced solid tumor such as melanoma, head and neck, liver or kidney cancer. Both conserved end residues are part of each CDR3. A D gene is named only where the DNA matches it firmly. The size field is filled for only some rows; it gives once, few, many or a size class.

d_gene,abundance,v_gene,j_gene,CDR3nt,CDR3aa
-,-,TRBV18,TRBJ2-7,TGTGCCAGCTCACCACCGGCGGCCTGGGAGCAGTACTTC,CASSPPAAWEQYF
-,-,TRBV13,TRBJ2-5,TGTGCCAGCATCGGGATCCGGGCCGAGAGGGGCGAGACCCAGTACTTC,CASIGIRAERGETQYF
-,-,TRBV7-9,TRBJ1-4,TGTGCCAGCAGCTTAGCCTGGGAGGGGGACGGAAAACTGTTTTTT,CASSLAWEGDGKLFF
-,-,TRBV7-8,TRBJ1-1,TGTGCCAGCAGCCGAAGCGGTGAAGCTTTCTTT,CASSRSGEAFF
-,-,TRBV19,TRBJ2-3,TGTGCCAGTAGTATTAGCGGAACAGATACGCAGTATTTT,CASSISGTDTQYF
-,-,TRBV2,TRBJ2-1,TGTGCCAGCAGTGGGGGAAGTTATGAGCAGTTCTTC,CASSGGSYEQFF
-,-,TRBV18,TRBJ1-6,TGTGCCAGCTCACCCCTTGGGACTTCTAATTCACCCCTCCACTTT,CASSPLGTSNSPLHF
-,-,TRBV13,TRBJ2-1,TGTGCCAGCAGCTCCCCCGCGGGGGGAACAGGGGGTAGTGAGCAGTTCTTC,CASSSPAGGTGGSEQFF
-,few,TRBV18,TRBJ2-5,TGTGCCAGCTCACCAGGGGAGACCCAGTACTTC,CASSPGETQYF
-,-,TRBV19,TRBJ1-2,TGTGCCAGTAGTACCTTAACTGAAGGGAACTATGGCTACACCTTC,CASSTLTEGNYGYTF
TRBD1,-,TRBV30,TRBJ1-6,TGTGCCTGGAGTGTACAGGGGGATTCACCCCTCCACTTT,CAWSVQGDSPLHF
TRBD1,-,TRBV6-6,TRBJ2-1,TGTGCCAGCGGTAACGGAGACAGGGACTACAATGAGCAGTTCTTC,CASGNGDRDYNEQFF
-,-,TRBV5-1,TRBJ2-2,TGCGCCAGCAGCTTGGGGGGAGATGGCGGGGAGCTGTTTTTT,CASSLGGDGGELFF
TRBD2,-,TRBV5-6,TRBJ2-2,TGTGCCAGCAGCACTAGCGGGAGTTGGGGCACCGGGGAGCTGTTTTTT,CASSTSGSWGTGELFF
TRBD1,-,TRBV27,TRBJ2-7,TGTGCCAGCAGTTACTTTTTCCCGGGACAGGGGAACGAGCAGTACTTC,CASSYFFPGQGNEQYF
-,once,TRBV6-5,TRBJ2-3,TGTGCCAGCACTCAGGGGAACACAGATACGCAGTATTTT,CASTQGNTDTQYF
-,-,TRBV25-1,TRBJ2-2,TGTGCCAGCAGTGAATCGGGCACCGGGGAGCTGTTTTTT,CASSESGTGELFF
-,-,TRBV5-1,TRBJ1-5,TGCGCCAGCAGCTTAGAGACAGGCGCCAATCAGCCCCAGCATTTT,CASSLETGANQPQHF
-,-,TRBV19,TRBJ1-6,TGTGCCAGTAGTATTGGGAGTTCACCCCTCCACTTT,CASSIGSSPLHF
TRBD1,-,TRBV11-2,TRBJ2-3,TGTGCCAGCAGCTCCAGGGGGCAAGGGGTCAATACGCAGTATTTT,CASSSRGQGVNTQYF
-,-,TRBV4-2,TRBJ1-5,TGTGCCAGCAGCCATCCAGGGGCGTCTCAGCCCCAGCATTTT,CASSHPGASQPQHF
-,-,TRBV30,TRBJ1-5,TGTGCCTGGAGGGGGTATAGCAATCAGCCCCAGCATTTT,CAWRGYSNQPQHF
TRBD2,-,TRBV11-2,TRBJ2-3,TGTGCCAGCAGGACGGGGGGTACAGATACGCAGTATTTT,CASRTGGTDTQYF
-,-,TRBV27,TRBJ1-1,TGTGCCAGCAGAGGGTCCCAGAACACTGAAGCTTTCTTT,CASRGSQNTEAFF
TRBD2,-,TRBV5-1,TRBJ2-1,TGCGCCAGCAGCCAACTAGCGGGAGTAAACAATGAGCAGTTCTTC,CASSQLAGVNNEQFF
-,once,TRBV10-3,TRBJ2-7,TGTGCCATCAGTGCAGGGGCGATTAGCAGCTTC,CAISAGAISSF
-,once,TRBV9,TRBJ2-3,TGTGCCAGCAGCGTAGTAACGGGGGGCCAAGATACGCAGTATTTT,CASSVVTGGQDTQYF
-,-,TRBV29-1,TRBJ2-1,TGCAGCGCCAGGGGAGCCAGTCGAAGCTCCTACAATGAGCAGTTCTTC,CSARGASRSSYNEQFF
-,-,TRBV6-5,TRBJ2-5,TGTGCCAGCAGCCTAGGACACCTCGCGACCCAGTACTTC,CASSLGHLATQYF
TRBD2,-,TRBV5-1,TRBJ2-6,TGCGCCAGCAGCAGGGAGGGGAACCCTGGGGCCAACGTCCTGACTTTC,CASSREGNPGANVLTF
TRBD1,-,TRBV4-1,TRBJ2-7,TGCGCCAGCAGCCCCGAACAGGGGGTAGGGTCCTACGAGCAGTACTTC,CASSPEQGVGSYEQYF